The T cell receptor (beta chain) under discussion was sequenced for a study of early T cells in non-severe SARS-CoV-2 infection. Study overall: From unsorted whole blood, bulk RNA was sequenced, and the chains remained unpaired.

TCRdb re-analysed the 5' RACE reads in MiXCR, keeping a single row per CDR3 protein. The repertoire consists of some 25,000 distinct CDR3 sequences, with about 5% occurring once and the leading ten covering roughly 0.87%. This clonotype turned up a few times. Trimming shortened V by 2 bases and J by 3 bases, and 7 bases separated the two germline ends. The CDR3 is 13 amino acids. The sequence derives from an adult who was a healthcare worker with PCR-confirmed SARS-CoV-2 infection or an uninfected control (not recorded which). V gene TRBV12-3 or TRBV12-4 combines with J gene TRBJ1-2; D may be TRBD1 (6 bases). The sample consisted of whole blood. The CDR3 sequence is CASSLHRDYGYTF. CDR3 nucleotides: TGTGCCAGCAGTTTACACAGGGACTATGGCTACACCTTC.